This TCR beta chain emerged from a study of blood T cell repertoires in COVID-19. Whole-study context: Specimens from acute and convalescent COVID-19 originated in the United States, Italy and Spain. In each case, the material was cDNA or gDNA derived from T cells, B-cell-depleted T cells, or PBMCs.

This clone showed up just a few times. Authors' data handling: How many nucleated cells were present was estimated from reference gene primer amplification. Profiling relied on immunoSEQ multiplex PCR, and the TCRdb table lists in-frame clones only, not all of them. V, J and clone size were drawn from that table, and D and trimming were deduced from the DNA. The data show around 150,000 clones, around 85% seen once. V lost 0 bases to trimming and J lost 2 bases, with 13 bases between them. Germline values: CDR1 MGHRA, CDR2 YSYEKL. The CDR3 sequence is 16 residues long. This clonotype originated in a human donor in a cohort sampled during active COVID-19. The sample was peripheral blood. The V and J genes are TRBV4-1 and TRBJ1-1; tentative D call: TRBD1 (5 bases). CDR3 sequence reads: CASSQENQGKNTEAFF. Here the CDR3 DNA reads TGCGCCAGCAGCCAAGAGAACCAGGGTAAAAACACTGAAGCTTTCTTT.